The clone carrying this T cell receptor (beta chain) was detected many times. As yet, its antigen is unknown. The source of the sample is a study of T cells in Graves' hyperthyroidism and ophthalmopathy. General observations from the study: Most expanded thyroid clonotypes above 0.001 also appeared in blood.

TCR beta CDR3 regions were amplified from RNA. TCR CDR3 regions were first amplified by RT-PCR with HTBI primers. One entry per CDR3 protein results from TCRdb running MiXCR on the multiplex PCR reads. Of approximately 210,000 distinct CDR3 sequences in the sample, 17% were seen once. This CDR3 is 11 amino acids long. Deletions cut 5 bases from V and 5 bases from J, with 4 bases between. Germline CDR1 ENHRY, CDR2 SYGVKD. Stable hyperthyroidism: no ophthalmopathy progression over 18 months of follow-up. The sample taken for sequencing was blood. The receptor's source is a man aged 50 to 60 with Graves' hyperthyroidism. V and J are TRBV10-3 and TRBJ2-1, with unresolved D. The CDR3, as DNA: TGTGCCATCAGTTCCAACAATGAGCAGTTCTTC. Its protein product is CAISSNNEQFF.